Each of the 22 T cell receptor beta chains below was sequenced from the same sample in a study of beta chain features in type 1 diabetes. Broader study findings: Researchers report that Type 1 diabetes patients had moderately but significantly shorter TCRB CDR3s across all four CD4+ subsets.

These receptors have no known antigen. The entirety of the isolated RNA underwent reverse transcription, so expressed TCRB transcripts were sequenced. This table comes from immunoSEQ multiplex PCR, and its TCRdb copy is limited to in-frame clones, with some not included. The sample yields 310,000 or so clones, 15% seen once. The sequencing sample was made of naive CD4+ T cells from blood. The receptors shown here come from a man aged 18 to 35 with type 1 diabetes.

This clone was seen more than once but under ten times. This chain connects TRBV7-9 to TRBJ1-1; D is perhaps TRBD1 (5 bases). Germline CDR1 reads SEHNR; CDR2 reads FQNEAQ (reference sequence). CDR3 length: 14 amino acids. Trimming left V 5 bases short and J 0 bases short, with 10 bases between. In DNA form, the CDR3 reads TGTGCCAGCAGCCGAGCAGGGATGAACACTGAAGCTTTCTTT. Protein sequence: CASSRAGMNTEAFF.

This clone has more than one count but fewer than ten. The chain has TRBV7-9 and TRBJ1-2; D is perhaps TRBD1 (5 bases). Trimming took 4 bases from V and 5 from J, leaving 17 bases between them. Germline V lookup: CDR1 SEHNR, CDR2 FQNEAQ (reference sequence). This CDR3 region has 15 residues. CDR3 protein: CASSSGGYRPYGYTF. CDR3 nucleotides: TGTGCCAGCAGCTCGGGAGGTTACAGGCCATATGGCTACACCTTC.

This chain connects TRBV15 to TRBJ2-3, with a possible D match to TRBD2 (5 bases). This CDR3 has 14 amino acids. From germline, CDR1 is LNHNV and CDR2 YYDKDF (reference sequence). Trimming left V 1 base short and J 1 base short, with 6 bases between. Here the CDR3 reads CATSRGGGTDTQYF. In nucleotides, the CDR3 is TGTGCCACCAGCAGAGGGGGAGGCACAGATACGCAGTATTTT.

The gene calls are TRBV7-2 and TRBJ2-2; D perhaps matches TRBD2 (6 bases). The CDR3 runs 16 residues. The germline gives CDR1 SGHTA, CDR2 FQGNSA. The germline V and J ends were trimmed by 5 bases and 4 bases, with 17 bases remaining between them. The CDR3 protein is CASSAGVLAGTGELFF. In DNA form, the CDR3 reads TGTGCCAGCAGCGCCGGCGTACTAGCTGGCACCGGGGAGCTGTTTTTT.

This chain joins TRBV2 and TRBJ2-2; the D is unclear. The CDR3 contains 14 residues. The ends were cut back, 7 bases at V and 5 bases at J, with 14 bases in the middle. Germline CDR1 is SNHLY and CDR2 is FYNNEI. CDR3 DNA sequence: TGTGCCAGCAACACCGATCTAGGAACCGGGGAGCTGTTTTTT. Encoded protein: CASNTDLGTGELFF.

V gene TRBV4-1 combines with J gene TRBJ1-1, with D tentatively TRBD1 (5 bases). CDR1 and CDR2 from the germline V gene are MGHRA and YSYEKL. This CDR3 has 15 amino acids. Trimming pared 4 bases from V and 5 bases from J, leaving 17 bases between. CDR3 sequence (DNA): TGCGCCAGCAGCCCAGGGTTGGGGTCGATGACTGAAGCTTTCTTT. Translation gives CASSPGLGSMTEAFF.

This clone was counted a single time. The rearrangement joins TRBV28 to TRBJ2-7; TRBD1 matches at 9 bases. The CDR3 is 15 amino acids. Germline V gene sequence: CDR1 MDHEN, CDR2 SYDVKM. J was trimmed by 5 bases and V by 3 bases; bases with no gene match: 8. CDR3: CASSLSGTGRHEQYF. In DNA, the CDR3 is TGTGCCAGCAGTTTGTCCGGGACAGGGCGCCACGAGCAGTACTTC.

The gene calls are TRBV30 and TRBJ1-1; tentatively, D is TRBD1 (5 bases). V dropped 4 bases and J dropped 4 bases, with 13 bases sitting between them. This CDR3 region has 13 residues. Germline CDR1 reads GTSNPN; CDR2 reads SVGIG (reference sequence). The CDR3, as DNA: TGTGCCTGGATGCGCAGGGCGCGCACTGAAGCTTTCTTT. Protein sequence: CAWMRRARTEAFF.

The chain joins TRBV7-2 to TRBJ1-5; 8 bases fit TRBD1. The V segment lost 5 bases and the J segment 6 bases; nucleotides outside the gene matches: 6. The germline gives CDR1 SGHTA, CDR2 FQGNSA. This CDR3 is 14 amino acids long. The CDR3 DNA reads as TGTGCCAGCAGCCGGACAGGGACGAGTCAGCCCCAGCATTTT. Translating gives CASSRTGTSQPQHF.

The J gene is TRBJ2-7, the V gene TRBV18; the match to TRBD1 covers 8 bases. Germline CDR1 KGHSH, CDR2 LQKENI. The trim removed 3 bases at V and 3 bases at J, leaving 7 bases unmatched. The CDR3 extends over 15 amino acids. The chain's CDR3 is CASSPNPGQVYEQYF. The DNA for the CDR3 is TGTGCCAGCTCACCGAACCCGGGACAGGTCTACGAGCAGTACTTC.

This clone has a handful of counts. The CDR3 bases are TGCAGTGCATTCGCAGGGGAAAAACTGTTTTTT. Protein sequence: CSAFAGEKLFF. The J gene is TRBJ1-4, the V gene TRBV20-1, with D possibly matching TRBD1 (5 bases). In germline, CDR1 is DFQATT, CDR2 SNEGSKA (reference sequence). The CDR3 sequence is 11 residues long. V was cut by 6 bases and J by 8 bases, with 10 bases left in between.

This rearrangement joins TRBV6-6 to TRBJ2-7; TRBD2 aligns across 7 bases. The CDR3 runs 15 residues. Trimming cost V 0 bases and J 1 base; bases outside gene matches: 3. Germline CDR1 is MNHNY and CDR2 is SVGAGI (reference sequence). CDR3 in DNA: TGTGCCAGCAGTTACTCGGCTAGCGGTTCCTACGAGCAGTACTTC. Translating gives CASSYSASGSYEQYF.

V and J are TRBV6-5 and TRBJ2-1; D is unresolved. Per germline, CDR1 MNHEY and CDR2 SVGAGI. There are 16 residues in the CDR3. V shed 4 bases and J shed 8 bases, with 21 bases lying between them. The CDR3 region is CASSSRWSSGWDEQFF. CDR3 nucleotide sequence: TGTGCCAGCAGTTCCCGGTGGTCGTCGGGTTGGGATGAGCAGTTCTTC.

The chain is built from TRBV5-1 and TRBJ2-7; D is ambiguous. The CDR3 extends over 12 amino acids. V was pared by 2 bases and J by 1 base, with 4 bases between. CDR1 is SGHRS and CDR2 is YFSETQ in the germline V gene. The DNA for the CDR3 is TGCGCCAGCAGCTTCGGGTCCTACGAGCAGTACTTC. Translation: CASSFGSYEQYF. Using reference TRBV5-1 and TRBJ2-7 for the parts outside the CDR3, the full variable domain is KAGVTQTPRYLIKTRGQQVTLSCSPISGHRSVSWYQQTPGQGLQFLFEYFSETQRNKGNFPGRFSGRQFSNSRSEMNVSTLELGDSALYLCASSFGSYEQYFGPGTRLTVT.

This clone was found a few times. Sequence at one end of the junction differs from germline and may be a read error. This chain uses TRBV28 with TRBJ2-7; a possible D gene is TRBD1 (6 bases). Germline V CDR1 and CDR2: MDHEN, SYDVKM. The CDR3 is 13 residues long. CDR3 in amino acids: CASNLVTGDEQYF. DNA of the CDR3: TGTGCCAGCAATTTAGTGACAGGAGACGAGCAGTACTTC.

This clone was counted a few times. The chain couples TRBV27 to TRBJ2-1; possible D gene TRBD1, 6 bases. Germline CDR1 and CDR2: MNHEY and SMNVEV (reference sequence). This CDR3 has 14 amino acids. V dropped 2 bases and J dropped 5 bases, with 10 bases sitting between them. The chain's CDR3 is CASSLLDRNNEQFF. The CDR3, as DNA: TGTGCCAGCAGTTTACTGGACAGAAACAATGAGCAGTTCTTC.

The rearrangement links TRBV27 to TRBJ2-1, with no clear D. The CDR3 sequence is 14 residues long. The V end lost 3 bases, the J end lost 4 bases, and 10 bases lay between the germline ends. The germline V gene encodes CDR1 MNHEY and CDR2 SMNVEV (reference sequence). CDR3 in DNA: TGTGCCAGCAGTTTGTATGCACTTTACAATGAGCAGTTCTTC. This sequence encodes CASSLYALYNEQFF.

This clone was seen a few times. V usage is TRBV28 and J usage is TRBJ2-7, with 9 bases that match TRBD1. CDR3 length equals 15 residues. Trimming cost V 3 bases and J 6 bases; bases outside gene matches: 9. The germline CDR1 and CDR2 sequences are MDHEN and SYDVKM. DNA of the CDR3: TGTGCCAGCAGTTTGGCGGGACAGGGTGTCCCCGAGCAGTACTTC. Its protein product is CASSLAGQGVPEQYF.

The chain recombines TRBV13 with TRBJ2-5; D is undetermined. The CDR3 is 13 amino acids. Germline CDR1 and CDR2: PRHDT and FYEKMQ (reference sequence). V was trimmed by 3 bases and J by 1 base, leaving 6 bases between them. The CDR3 DNA reads TGTGCCAGCAGCTTTGCGATCCAAGAGACCCAGTACTTC. The encoded protein is CASSFAIQETQYF.

CDR3 loop: CAISVHGDQETQYF. DNA of the CDR3: TGTGCCATCAGTGTCCACGGGGACCAAGAGACCCAGTACTTC. The chain employs TRBV10-3 and TRBJ2-5; D possibly corresponds to TRBD2 (5 bases). In germline, CDR1 is ENHRY, CDR2 SYGVKD. Trimming removed 4 bases from V and 0 bases from J, with 9 bases in between. This CDR3 comprises 14 residues.

CDR3 in amino acids: CASSFGRGTYEQYF. In DNA, the CDR3 is TGTGCCAGCAGCTTCGGGAGGGGAACCTACGAGCAGTACTTC. The rearrangement uses TRBV7-2 and TRBJ2-7; 8 positions match TRBD2. The CDR3 sequence is 14 residues long. Germline assignment: CDR1 SGHTA and CDR2 FQGNSA. The junction had 3 bases not matched to a gene; V was cut back by 3 bases and J by 2 bases.

In its sample, this clone was seen a few times. The J gene is TRBJ1-3, the V gene TRBV29-1; the match to TRBD1 covers 7 bases. The germline CDR1 and CDR2 sequences are SQVTM and ANQGSEA. The CDR3 loop spans 15 amino acids. The V and J ends lost 7 bases and 0 bases, in that order; junction bases with no gene match: 9. The CDR3 reads CSAEDRPASGNTIYF. CDR3 nucleotides: TGCAGCGCCGAGGACAGGCCGGCCTCTGGAAACACCATATATTTT.